This T cell receptor beta chain was recorded in a study of identical twins. This clonotype appeared many times. The ends were cut back, 0 bases at V and 5 bases at J, with 14 bases in the middle. CDR3 length: 15 amino acids. Germline V gene sequence: CDR1 DFQATT, CDR2 SNEGSKA (reference sequence). MiXCR, applied by TCRdb to the 5' RACE reads, yields one record per CDR3 protein. The table has approximately 670,000 distinct CDR3 sequences, approximately 6% seen once; the top ten hold around 2%. The clonotype originates from a man aged 18 to 29 in good health. V is TRBV20-1 and J is TRBJ2-1; unclear D gene. The sample taken for sequencing was naive T cells sorted from blood. Here the CDR3 reads CSARDIYRPNNEQFF. In DNA, the CDR3 is TGCAGTGCTAGAGATATCTATAGGCCTAACAATGAGCAGTTCTTC.